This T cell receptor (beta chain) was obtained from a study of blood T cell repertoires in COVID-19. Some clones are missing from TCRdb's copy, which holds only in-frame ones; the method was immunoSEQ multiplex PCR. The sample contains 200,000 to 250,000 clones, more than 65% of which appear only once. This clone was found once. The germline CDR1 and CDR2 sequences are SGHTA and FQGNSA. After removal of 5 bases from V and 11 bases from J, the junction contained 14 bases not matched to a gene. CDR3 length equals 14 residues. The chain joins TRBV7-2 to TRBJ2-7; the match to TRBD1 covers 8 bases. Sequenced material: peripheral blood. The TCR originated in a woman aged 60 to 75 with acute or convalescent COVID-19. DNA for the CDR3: TGTGCCAGCAGCCGGGAAGGGACAGGCCGTGCTAAGTACTTC. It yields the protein CASSREGTGRAKYF.